Sequencing of this TCR beta chain was carried out in a study of shared clonotypes between healthy human individuals. The method was immunoSEQ multiplex PCR; TCRdb's version includes in-frame clones alone and lacks a portion of them. This sample has about 2.5 million clones, with 92% found just once. CDR3 length: 13 residues. V was clipped by 6 bases and J by 6 bases, with 13 bases between them. In germline, CDR1 is SNHLY, CDR2 FYNNEI. This clone has just one count. The origin of this receptor is a man aged 18 to 30 in good health. Some clones in this sample may be carry-over from other donors' samples. The chain combines TRBV2 with TRBJ2-3, with D perhaps matching TRBD2 (6 bases). Sequenced input: naive CD4+ T cells from PBMCs. Subset noted: CD45RA+ positively selected. As DNA, the CDR3 is TGTGCCAGCAGAAACACAGGAGGGGATACGCAGTATTTT. It yields the protein CASRNTGGDTQYF.